The 11 T cell receptor beta chains presented below share a single source sample, sequenced in a study of patients and donors after allogeneic stem cell transplantation. TCRdb re-called the RT-PCR reads with MiXCR, one entry per CDR3 protein. In the table there are about 72,000 distinct CDR3 sequences, 26% of which are singletons. Sample: blood, either unsorted or a sorted T cell fraction (not recorded which). Every receptor here comes from a human donor who was either an allogeneic HSCT recipient or a stem cell or donor lymphocyte infusion donor (not recorded which). It is not recorded whose cells these are; they may come from a transplant donor.

The chain combines TRBV9 with TRBJ1-2, with D possibly TRBD1 on 5 matching bases. Looked up from germline, CDR1 is SGDLS and CDR2 is YYNGEE. Trimming removed 5 bases from V and 5 bases from J, with 7 bases in between. The CDR3 totals 11 residues. The CDR3, as DNA: TGTGCCAGCAGTGCAGGGTATGGCTACACCTTC. This encodes CASSAGYGYTF. Using reference TRBV9 and TRBJ1-2 for the parts outside the CDR3, the full variable domain is DSGVTQTPKHLITATGQRVTLRCSPRSGDLSVYWYQQSLDQGLQFLIQYYNGEERAKGNILERFSAQQFPDLHSELNLSSLELGDSALYFCASSAGYGYTFGSGTRLTVV.

There are a few counts of this clonotype. The chain couples TRBV11-1 to TRBJ2-4; no definite D call. This CDR3 is 13 amino acids long. The V end was cut by 1 base, the J end by 6 bases, with 7 bases between. The V gene's germline CDR1 is SGHAT and CDR2 FQDESV (reference sequence). DNA for the CDR3: TGTGCCAGCAGCTTAGATTGGGGAAACATTCAGTACTTC. Its protein is CASSLDWGNIQYF.

This clonotype showed up just a few times. The chain links TRBV7-9 to TRBJ1-2, with D tentatively TRBD1 (6 bases). There are 15 residues in the CDR3. Germline V CDR1 and CDR2: SEHNR, FQNEAQ (reference sequence). Trimming shortened V by 4 bases and J by 2 bases, and 14 bases separated the two germline ends. The CDR3: CASSSWTALNYGYTF. The CDR3 DNA reads TGTGCCAGCAGCTCTTGGACAGCCTTGAACTATGGCTACACCTTC.

This clonotype was recorded a few times. The CDR3 region is CASSAEITTNEKLFF. The CDR3 DNA is TGTGCCAGCTCAGCGGAGATTACAACTAATGAAAAACTGTTTTTT. The J gene is TRBJ1-4, the V gene TRBV18; D unclear. Per the germline V gene, CDR1 is KGHSH and CDR2 is LQKENI. The CDR3 totals 15 residues. The ends were cut back, 5 bases at V and 0 bases at J, with 10 bases in the middle.

In its sample, this clonotype was seen a few times. The rearrangement uses TRBV9 and TRBJ1-6, with D possibly TRBD1 on 6 matching bases. This CDR3 region has 13 residues. Deletions cut 6 bases from V and 15 bases from J, with 19 bases between. CDR1 and CDR2 (germline): SGDLS, YYNGEE. CDR3 region: CASIHRLGHLLHF. The CDR3 DNA is TGTGCCAGCATCCACAGGTTGGGACATCTCCTCCACTTT. Full variable domain (outside the CDR3, taken from reference TRBV9 and TRBJ1-6): DSGVTQTPKHLITATGQRVTLRCSPRSGDLSVYWYQQSLDQGLQFLIQYYNGEERAKGNILERFSAQQFPDLHSELNLSSLELGDSALYFCASIHRLGHLLHFGNGTRLTVT.

Sample share makes this clonotype medium-sized. This chain connects TRBV2 to TRBJ2-1; 7 nucleotides align to TRBD2. Looked up from germline, CDR1 is SNHLY and CDR2 is FYNNEI. This CDR3 contains 11 residues. V shed 11 bases, J shed 2 bases, and the junction held 0 bases outside the gene matches. The CDR3 reads CAGRAYNEQFF. The CDR3 DNA reads TGTGCCGGGAGGGCCTACAATGAGCAGTTCTTC.

This chain joins TRBV7-9 and TRBJ1-1; D call uncertain. Germline CDR1 SEHNR, CDR2 FQNEAQ (reference sequence). CDR3 length: 15 residues. V shed 5 bases and J shed 0 bases, with 13 bases lying between them. The CDR3 reads CASSPTRALNTEAFF. CDR3 DNA: TGTGCCAGCAGCCCCACGAGGGCACTGAACACTGAAGCTTTCTTT.

This chain connects TRBV14 to TRBJ1-3; TRBD1 agrees at 8 bases. The V segment lost 4 bases and the J segment 5 bases; nucleotides outside the gene matches: 13. CDR1 SGHDN and CDR2 FVKESK come from the germline V gene. This CDR3 region has 17 residues. The CDR3: CASSPSDRVISRNTIYF. CDR3 in DNA: TGTGCCAGCAGCCCATCGGACAGGGTAATCTCCAGAAACACCATATATTTT.

This clonotype was seen a few times. The chain has TRBV20-1 and TRBJ1-1; no clear D. This CDR3 comprises 13 residues. Germline values: CDR1 DFQATT, CDR2 SNEGSKA (reference sequence). The V gene lost 3 bases and the J gene lost 0 bases, with 8 bases spanning the gap. The CDR3 sequence is CSARADLNTEAFF. Here the CDR3 DNA reads TGCAGTGCTAGGGCAGACTTGAACACTGAAGCTTTCTTT.

This chain joins TRBV10-3 and TRBJ1-1; D remains unclear. The V end was cut by 0 bases, the J end by 1 base, with 6 bases between. The CDR3 covers 14 residues. Germline CDR1 reads ENHRY; CDR2 reads SYGVKD. DNA of the CDR3: TGTGCCATCAGTGAGTCGCGGAAGAACACTGAAGCTTTCTTT. Translating gives CAISESRKNTEAFF.

The chain uses TRBV7-9 and TRBJ2-7; D unresolved. The CDR3 has 13 residues. Germline CDR1 reads SEHNR; CDR2 reads FQNEAQ (reference sequence). V gave up 3 bases and J gave up 1 base, with 7 bases separating them. The CDR3 spells CASSFPSSYEQYF. CDR3 coding DNA: TGTGCCAGCAGCTTCCCGTCTTCCTACGAGCAGTACTTC.